Each of the 4 T cell receptor beta chains below was sequenced from the same sample in a study of CD8 T cells in ankylosing spondylitis. TCRdb re-called the 5' RACE reads with MiXCR, one entry per CDR3 protein. The sample shows more than 250,000 distinct CDR3 sequences, around 10% of them seen only once. The sequencing input was blood, either unsorted or a sorted T cell fraction (not recorded which). The receptors stem from a female donor with ankylosing spondylitis or in good health (not recorded which).

This clonotype occurred many times. This sequence joins TRBV12-3 or TRBV12-4 and TRBJ2-1; 7 positions agree with TRBD2. V lost 3 bases and J lost 14; bases outside the gene matches: 7. The CDR3 extends over 12 amino acids. In nucleotides, the CDR3 is TGTGCCAGCAGTTTTTCAGGGAGGGATGAGTTCTTC. Amino acid sequence: CASSFSGRDEFF.

Many counts were recorded for this clonotype. The rearrangement uses TRBV24-1 and TRBJ2-1; 9 bases agree with TRBD2. After removal of 3 bases from V and 4 bases from J, the junction contained 9 bases not matched to a gene. CDR3 length equals 17 residues. Germline V gives CDR1 KGHDR, CDR2 SFDVKD. CDR3 sequence reads: CATSDPSGLAGYNEQFF. DNA for the CDR3: TGTGCCACCAGTGATCCCTCGGGACTAGCTGGTTACAATGAGCAGTTCTTC.

Ten or more counts support this clonotype. This chain connects TRBV6-5 to TRBJ1-4, with no clear D. V was cut by 5 bases and J by 10 bases, with 11 bases left in between. In germline, CDR1 is MNHEY, CDR2 SVGAGI. The CDR3 loop spans 12 amino acids. CDR3 in amino acids: CASSPAEGKLFF. The CDR3 coding sequence is TGTGCCAGCAGTCCCGCGGAGGGAAAACTGTTTTTT.

In this sample, this clonotype turned up many times. This chain connects TRBV6-1 to TRBJ2-3; the match to TRBD1 covers 9 bases. V was pared by 8 bases and J by 4 bases, with 10 bases of the junction left unmatched. Germline loops: CDR1 MNHNS, CDR2 SASEGT. The CDR3 totals 15 residues. The CDR3 protein is CASQRDRVPSDTQYF. Here the CDR3 DNA reads TGTGCCAGCCAGAGGGACAGGGTCCCCTCAGATACGCAGTATTTT.